This passage covers 9 T cell receptor beta chains from one sample sequenced in a study of Ad26.COV2.S vaccination and SARS-CoV-2 variants (TCRdb year 2021). This specimen's treatment or condition label, per the study, means: about 20 received Ad26.COV2.S at low or high dose, single or two shots; 5 received placebo; per-sample allocation not given. Repertoires of vaccine and placebo recipients were sequenced from samples collected on day 63 after the first injection. The library was prepared using the immunoSEQ multiplex PCR assay. The table was pulled from immuneACCESS by TCRdb, which kept in-frame rearrangements only. Such tables lose some clones; where checked, under half of the loss comes from unresolved V genes, and the rest has no known cause. In all, the sample holds around 450,000 clones, and roughly nine tenths of those were seen once. The ten largest account for 1.7% of the sample. The sequencing here drew on peripheral blood, taken in a trial of Ad26.COV2.S vaccine versus placebo. These receptors originate from a person aged 18-60 years who received the Ad26.COV2.S COVID-19 vaccine or a placebo.

There are a few counts of this clone. The V and J genes are TRBV2 and TRBJ2-2; D uncertain. V was trimmed by 1 base and J by 6 bases, leaving 3 bases between them. CDR1 is SNHLY and CDR2 is FYNNEI in the germline V gene. The CDR3 contains 12 residues. CDR3 sequence reads: CASSEGAGELFF. The CDR3 DNA reads TGTGCCAGCAGTGAAGGGGCCGGGGAGCTGTTTTTT.

This chain links TRBV7-3 with TRBJ2-2, with 14 bases identical to TRBD2. CDR3 length: 16 amino acids. In germline, CDR1 is SGHTA, CDR2 FQGTGA. The V and J ends lost 5 bases and 4 bases, in that order; junction bases with no gene match: 3. CDR3 region: CASSRGLAGATGELFF. In nucleotides, the CDR3 is TGTGCCAGCAGCCGGGGACTAGCGGGAGCCACCGGGGAGCTGTTTTTT.

This clone has a handful of counts. The chain links TRBV5-4 to TRBJ1-1; no definite D call. The length of the CDR3 is 13 residues. Germline V CDR1 and CDR2: SGHNT, YYREEE (reference sequence). Trimming took 2 bases from V and 4 from J, leaving 9 bases between them. The CDR3: CASSFRFGTEAFF. The DNA of the CDR3 is TGTGCCAGCAGCTTTAGGTTCGGCACTGAAGCTTTCTTT.

The chain combines TRBV5-1 with TRBJ2-2; D not certain. The germline V gene has CDR1 SGHRS and CDR2 YFSETQ. V shed 4 bases and J shed 5 bases, with 12 bases lying between them. The CDR3 is 14 residues long. The CDR3 sequence is CASSPLIGTGELFF. DNA of the CDR3: TGCGCCAGCAGCCCTCTAATAGGGACCGGGGAGCTGTTTTTT.

The CDR3 nucleotides read TGTGCCAGCAGTATTAGACTAGCGGGAGTGAACAATGAGCAGTTCTTC. The encoded protein is CASSIRLAGVNNEQFF. The V gene is TRBV2, the J gene TRBJ2-1; 12 nucleotides line up with TRBD2. Per germline, CDR1 SNHLY and CDR2 FYNNEI. The junction had 7 bases not matched to a gene; V was cut back by 5 bases and J by 5 bases. This CDR3 is 16 amino acids long.

This chain connects TRBV19 to TRBJ2-7; D might be TRBD2 (5 bases). Deletions cut 5 bases from V and 2 bases from J, with 13 bases between. The CDR3 covers 14 residues. Looked up from germline, CDR1 is LNHDA and CDR2 is SQIVND (reference sequence). The CDR3 sequence: CASSRELGPYEQYF. The CDR3 bases are TGTGCCAGTAGTCGCGAACTAGGCCCCTACGAGCAGTACTTC.

This clone was counted once. The junction shows a germline mismatch at one end, possibly a read error. The V gene is TRBV5-1, the J gene TRBJ1-2, with 7 bases fitting TRBD1. This CDR3 contains 15 residues. The germline gives CDR1 SGHRS, CDR2 YFSETQ. The CDR3 reads CASSLARGKVYRYTF. The CDR3 DNA is TGCGCCAGCAGCTTAGCCAGGGGGAAAGTCTATCGCTACACCTTC.

This clone was seen more than once but under ten times. The chain recombines TRBV19 with TRBJ2-7; possibly TRBD2 for D (6 bases). Per the germline V gene, CDR1 is LNHDA and CDR2 is SQIVND (reference sequence). The CDR3 extends over 14 amino acids. Trimming cost V 6 bases and J 3 bases, with 15 bases left between them. The CDR3 bases are TGTGCCAGTAGCCCCAGGGTCGGGGGCTACGAGCAGTACTTC. It is translated as CASSPRVGGYEQYF.

The chain recombines TRBV6-2 or TRBV6-3 with TRBJ2-7; D is unresolved. The CDR3 spans 14 residues. Germline CDR1 reads MNHEY; CDR2 reads SVGEGT. V lost 3 bases, J lost 0 bases, and 9 bases lay in between. The CDR3 loop is CASSYRTSSYEQYF. The CDR3 DNA reads TGTGCCAGCAGTTATCGAACCTCCTCCTACGAGCAGTACTTC.